One and the same sample provided the 25 T cell receptor beta chains below, sequenced in a study of blood T cell repertoires in COVID-19. The method was immunoSEQ multiplex PCR; TCRdb's version includes in-frame clones alone and lacks a portion of them. This sample carries around 160,000 clones, around 80% of them seen once, and the ten largest clones take approximately 11%. Sequencing used PBMCs or T cells enriched from blood (not recorded which). The receptors come from a man in his forties or fifties who had recovered from COVID-19.

This clone was counted between two and nine times. The chain is built from TRBV5-5 and TRBJ1-2, with a tentative D call TRBD1 (5 bases). Germline CDR1 and CDR2: SGHKS and YYEKEE (reference sequence). This CDR3 spans 14 amino acids. Trimming cost V 3 bases and J 4 bases, with 13 bases left between them. The CDR3, as DNA: TGTGCCAGCAGCTCGGAACAGGCCTCCTATGGCTACACCTTC. Encoded protein: CASSSEQASYGYTF.

This chain connects TRBV5-1 to TRBJ2-2, with TRBD2 matching over 9 bases. This CDR3 spans 16 amino acids. Per the germline V gene, CDR1 is SGHRS and CDR2 is YFSETQ. J lost 4 bases, V lost 0 bases, and 4 bases had no gene match. The DNA for the CDR3 is TGCGCCAGCAGCTTGGTTAGCGGGGGACCCACCGGGGAGCTGTTTTTT. Protein product: CASSLVSGGPTGELFF.

The chain has TRBV15 and TRBJ2-2, with D perhaps TRBD2 (5 bases). The length of the CDR3 is 14 residues. The germline V and J ends were trimmed by 0 bases and 5 bases, with 7 bases remaining between them. Germline-derived CDR1 and CDR2 are LNHNV and YYDKDF (reference sequence). Written as DNA, the CDR3 is TGTGCCACCAGCAGAGAAGGAGGAACCGGGGAGCTGTTTTTT. This translates into CATSREGGTGELFF.

This chain connects TRBV5-6 to TRBJ2-5; possible D gene TRBD2, 5 bases. This CDR3 has 14 residues. The V gene's germline CDR1 is SGHDT and CDR2 YYEEEE. Trimming removed 4 bases at V and 2 bases at J, with 12 bases between. CDR3 loop: CASSRPGLQETQYF. The CDR3 DNA is TGTGCCAGCAGCCGTCCCGGACTGCAAGAGACCCAGTACTTC. The whole variable domain, filled in from reference TRBV5-6 and TRBJ2-5, reads DAGVTQSPTHLIKTRGQQVTLRCSPKSGHDTVSWYQQALGQGPQFIFQYYEEEERQRGNFPDRFSGHQFPNYSSELNVNALLLGDSALYLCASSRPGLQETQYFGPGTRLLVL.

The chain has TRBV9 and TRBJ2-1; 8 nucleotides line up with TRBD2. CDR3 length: 18 amino acids. J gave up 1 base and V 0 bases, and 9 bases lay outside the gene matches. CDR1 SGDLS and CDR2 YYNGEE come from the germline V gene. CDR3 nucleotide sequence: TGTGCCAGCAGCGTAGTAAGCACTAGCGGAGCTTCCTACAATGAGCAGTTCTTC. Translation: CASSVVSTSGASYNEQFF. Supplemented by reference TRBV9 and TRBJ2-1, the full variable domain reads DSGVTQTPKHLITATGQRVTLRCSPRSGDLSVYWYQQSLDQGLQFLIQYYNGEERAKGNILERFSAQQFPDLHSELNLSSLELGDSALYFCASSVVSTSGASYNEQFFGPGTRLTVL.

J is TRBJ1-3 and V is TRBV5-1; no reliable D call. Looked up from germline, CDR1 is SGHRS and CDR2 is YFSETQ. V lost 0 bases and J lost 0, with 13 bases in between. The CDR3 covers 17 residues. The CDR3 reads CASSLGSGALSGNTIYF. The DNA for the CDR3 is TGCGCCAGCAGCTTGGGGTCGGGTGCCCTCTCTGGAAACACCATATATTTT.

The V gene is TRBV13, the J gene TRBJ2-3; 14 positions match TRBD2. Germline V gives CDR1 PRHDT, CDR2 FYEKMQ (reference sequence). After removal of 5 bases from V and 4 bases from J, the junction contained 17 bases not matched to a gene. This CDR3 region has 20 residues. The DNA of the CDR3 is TGTGCCAGCAGCCAATACCTGAACAGACTAGCGGGAGGGCCATCAGATACGCAGTATTTT. It specifies CASSQYLNRLAGGPSDTQYF.

The chain carries TRBV24-1 and TRBJ2-5, with a tentative D call TRBD2 (5 bases). The CDR3 length is 16 residues. Between the trimmed V and J ends, which lost 0 bases and 4 bases, there was a span of 14 bases. Looked up from germline, CDR1 is KGHDR and CDR2 is SFDVKD. The CDR3 here is CATSDLTGDRLETQYF. CDR3 DNA sequence: TGTGCCACCAGTGATTTGACCGGGGATAGATTAGAGACCCAGTACTTC.

This clone showed up just a few times. The V and J genes are TRBV5-4 and TRBJ2-1; 12 bases agree with TRBD2. This CDR3 is 15 amino acids long. Per germline, CDR1 SGHNT and CDR2 YYREEE (reference sequence). The V and J ends lost 0 bases and 10 bases, in that order; junction bases with no gene match: 5. In DNA, the CDR3 is TGTGCCAGCAGCTTGGGGCTAGCGGGAGGGCCCGAGCAGTTCTTC. Translated: CASSLGLAGGPEQFF.

The rearrangement joins TRBV7-2 to TRBJ1-4; D is possibly TRBD1 (5 bases). The V and J ends lost 0 bases and 4 bases respectively, with 9 bases between them. Germline V gene sequence: CDR1 SGHTA, CDR2 FQGNSA. This CDR3 has 15 amino acids. This chain's CDR3 is CASSLAGGGNEKLFF. CDR3 bases: TGTGCCAGCAGCTTAGCGGGGGGAGGTAATGAAAAACTGTTTTTT.

The V and J genes are TRBV10-3 and TRBJ1-1; tentatively, D is TRBD1 (6 bases). The CDR3 totals 13 residues. Germline V CDR1 and CDR2: ENHRY, SYGVKD. V was shortened by 7 bases and J by 4 bases, with 13 bases between the two germline ends. CDR3 in DNA: TGTGCCATCACCCCGAGGGGGGGCACTGAAGCTTTCTTT. Its protein is CAITPRGGTEAFF.

The V and J genes are TRBV10-3 and TRBJ1-2; 10 bases are a match to TRBD1. The trim removed 2 bases at V and 4 bases at J, leaving 4 bases unmatched. In germline, CDR1 is ENHRY, CDR2 SYGVKD. The CDR3 runs to 15 residues. The CDR3 protein is CAISEGDRGLYGYTF. The CDR3 bases are TGTGCCATCAGTGAGGGGGACAGGGGCCTCTATGGCTACACCTTC.

This chain connects TRBV28 to TRBJ1-5, with 9 bases lining up with TRBD1. Germline-derived CDR1 and CDR2 are MDHEN and SYDVKM. J lost 5 bases, V lost 4 bases, and 6 bases had no gene match. CDR3 length: 15 amino acids. The DNA for the CDR3 is TGTGCCAGCAGTTCCCGGGACAGGGATTATCAGCCCCAGCATTTT. Protein: CASSSRDRDYQPQHF.

The chain uses TRBV9 and TRBJ1-1, with 7 bases aligning to TRBD1. The germline CDR1 and CDR2 sequences are SGDLS and YYNGEE. The CDR3 contains 14 residues. Losses at the gene ends were 7 bases for V and 6 bases for J; bases not matched to a gene: 12. CDR3 coding DNA: TGTGCCAGCGGTAAAACACAGGGGCTCGCTGAAGCTTTCTTT. This translates into CASGKTQGLAEAFF.

The chain joins TRBV6-6 to TRBJ1-2; tentatively, D is TRBD1 (6 bases). Trimming stripped 8 bases from V and 1 base from J, with 23 bases between. The CDR3 loop spans 17 amino acids. Germline CDR1 MNHNY, CDR2 SVGAGI (reference sequence). DNA of the CDR3: TGTGCCAGCCGTCGGACGACAGGAGATTTTAGTAACTATGGCTACACCTTC. It specifies CASRRTTGDFSNYGYTF.

This clone has just a few counts. The chain combines TRBV7-3 with TRBJ2-3; 8 bases fit TRBD2. CDR1 is SGHTA and CDR2 is FQGTGA in the germline V gene. Germline trimming cut 3 bases from V and 6 bases from J; bases unmatched to any gene: 8. There are 15 residues in the CDR3. The CDR3 reads CASSFLSGRGDTQYF. DNA for the CDR3: TGTGCCAGCAGCTTTTTGAGCGGGAGAGGGGATACGCAGTATTTT.

This sequence joins TRBV5-4 and TRBJ2-1, with D perhaps matching TRBD1 (6 bases). Germline CDR1 reads SGHNT; CDR2 reads YYREEE (reference sequence). Trimming pared 5 bases from V and 2 bases from J, leaving 11 bases between. CDR3 size: 14 residues. Written as DNA, the CDR3 is TGTGCCAGCAGTCCCAGGGGCGCCTACAATGAGCAGTTCTTC. Encoded protein: CASSPRGAYNEQFF.

The CDR3 sequence is CAERDRGGPPNYGYTF. CDR3 in DNA: TGTGCAGAGAGGGACAGAGGAGGACCCCCTAACTATGGCTACACCTTC. V gene TRBV7-3 combines with J gene TRBJ1-2; 7 nucleotides match TRBD1. The CDR3 loop spans 16 amino acids. CDR1 and CDR2 from the germline V gene are SGHTA and FQGTGA.

The V call is TRBV6-5, the J call TRBJ2-7; 8 nucleotides match TRBD1. The germline gives CDR1 MNHEY, CDR2 SVGAGI. Trimming took 5 bases from V and 2 from J; bases not matched to a gene: 5. The CDR3 is 14 amino acids. The CDR3 sequence: CASSIRQGPYEQYF. The CDR3 DNA follows: TGTGCCAGCAGTATACGACAGGGGCCCTACGAGCAGTACTTC.

In its sample, this clone was seen once. This sequence joins TRBV2 and TRBJ2-5, with 13 bases aligning to TRBD2. Germline CDR1 reads SNHLY; CDR2 reads FYNNEI. V shed 5 bases, J shed 7 bases, and the junction held 7 bases outside the gene matches. The CDR3 is made up of 15 amino acids. This CDR3 is CASSLTSGGRGTQYF. Here the CDR3 DNA reads TGTGCCAGCAGTTTGACTAGCGGGGGGCGAGGGACCCAGTACTTC.

The chain has TRBV15 and TRBJ1-1; 7 bases align to TRBD1. V was pared by 5 bases and J by 6 bases, with 3 bases of the junction left unmatched. Germline CDR1 reads LNHNV; CDR2 reads YYDKDF (reference sequence). The CDR3 loop spans 12 amino acids. The CDR3: CATSRDRAEAFF. The CDR3 DNA sequence: TGTGCCACCAGCCGGGACAGAGCTGAAGCTTTCTTT. Complete variable domain (other parts from reference TRBV15 and TRBJ1-1): DAMVIQNPRYQVTQFGKPVTLSCSQTLNHNVMYWYQQKSSQAPKLLFHYYDKDFNNEADTPDNFQSRRPNTSFCFLDIRSPGLGDTAMYLCATSRDRAEAFFGQGTRLTVV.

The V call is TRBV28, the J call TRBJ1-4, with a tentative D call TRBD1 (5 bases). V lost 3 bases, J lost 8 bases, and 7 bases lay in between. The germline V gene has CDR1 MDHEN and CDR2 SYDVKM. The CDR3 contains 12 residues. The CDR3 coding sequence is TGTGCCAGCAGTTTGTGGGGCGAAAAACTGTTTTTT. Translating it yields CASSLWGEKLFF.

This chain links TRBV19 with TRBJ2-7, with 8 bases identical to TRBD1. V lost 5 bases, J lost 0 bases, and 3 bases stayed unmatched. This CDR3 comprises 14 residues. The V gene's germline CDR1 is LNHDA and CDR2 SQIVND (reference sequence). CDR3 nucleotide sequence: TGTGCCAGTAGTGAAGGACAGGGCTCCTACGAGCAGTACTTC. Translated: CASSEGQGSYEQYF.

V usage is TRBV18 and J usage is TRBJ2-1; TRBD1 might be the D (5 bases). Germline CDR1 reads KGHSH; CDR2 reads LQKENI. V lost 0 bases, J lost 4 bases, and 28 bases lay in between. This CDR3 contains 21 residues. This CDR3 is CASSPPQVSGASLALYNEQFF. The CDR3 bases are TGTGCCAGCTCACCACCCCAAGTTAGTGGGGCTTCACTTGCTTTGTACAATGAGCAGTTCTTC.

The gene calls are TRBV7-2 and TRBJ2-7, with D perhaps matching TRBD2 (7 bases). This CDR3 comprises 16 residues. The germline V gene encodes CDR1 SGHTA and CDR2 FQGNSA. V gave up 5 bases and J gave up 2 bases, with 19 bases separating them. The CDR3 DNA sequence: TGTGCCAGCAGCCCGAATGGGGGCGGGGGCACCTACGAGCAGTACTTC. Translation gives CASSPNGGGGTYEQYF.